This T cell receptor beta chain comes out of a study of identical twins. MiXCR was run by TCRdb on the 5' RACE reads, yielding one entry per CDR3 protein. This repertoire shows roughly 720,000 distinct CDR3 sequences, roughly 20% found once; its top ten account for around 13%. This sample also appeared in a second study, on T cells expressing NK-cell markers. That work adds: Seven of the eight sequenced donors were HCMV-seropositive; one was seronegative. Dominant NKG2C+ clonotypes in six donors made up roughly 1.0-7.5% of CD8+ T cells. Whether expanded NKG2C+ T cell clones were HCMV-specific remained unclear.

The sample was PBMCs. This sequence was found in a woman under 30 in good health.

CDR3 nucleotides: TGCAGTGCTAGAACTGGACGGCGGACAGATACGCAGTATTTT. It yields the protein CSARTGRRTDTQYF. The chain has TRBV20-1 and TRBJ2-3; D unclear. Trimming took 2 bases from V and 3 from J, leaving 12 bases between them. The CDR3 runs to 14 residues. The germline V gene has CDR1 DFQATT and CDR2 SNEGSKA (reference sequence).